This TCR beta chain was observed in a study of blood T cell repertoires in COVID-19. Across the whole study: The samples span acute and convalescent COVID-19 from the United States, Italy and Spain.

The Seattle patients, enrolled during active infection, were followed longitudinally. Source study methods: Reference gene primer amplification in the assay estimated nucleated cell counts. The assay was immunoSEQ multiplex PCR, and TCRdb's table has in-frame clones only and misses some. V, J and clone size are those of that table, while D and trimming were read from the DNA. The sample lists about 370,000 clones; about 89% were seen once. This clone was seen a handful of times. The specimen sequenced was peripheral blood. The source of this sequence is a woman aged 25 to 39 with COVID-19, enrolled during active disease.

The CDR3 spells CATSDVGRANTGELFF. The CDR3 DNA reads as TGTGCCACCAGTGATGTGGGCAGGGCGAACACCGGGGAGCTGTTTTTT. The gene calls are TRBV24-1 and TRBJ2-2; D may be TRBD1 (5 bases). The V gene's germline CDR1 is KGHDR and CDR2 SFDVKD. Trimming took off 3 bases at V and 0 bases at J, with 10 bases between the two ends. The CDR3 loop spans 16 amino acids.